This T cell receptor beta chain is from a study of T cell responses to AZD1222 COVID-19 vaccine. Clones were sequenced by immunoSEQ multiplex PCR, and TCRdb holds only the in-frame ones, with some missing. The table includes 90,000 to 95,000 clones, about 89% detected once. Note on this clone: The antigen is unknown.

Broader study findings: Of the AZD1222 recipients, only six were seropositive at baseline. Among the donors, most were white British and more were female, and clonal diversity was possibly underestimated. Unmutated regions of variants are reportedly targeted by nearly half of spike-specific TCRs.

V dropped 6 bases and J dropped 0 bases, with 15 bases sitting between them. The CDR3 spans 16 residues. Germline CDR1 and CDR2: LNHDA and SQIVND (reference sequence). The source is an adult in good health. The genes are TRBV19 and TRBJ2-1; D unresolved. Specimen: peripheral blood, collected on day 0 of AZD1222 vaccination. CDR3 DNA sequence: TGTGCCAGTAGCGCTACGGCCGACACCTCCTACAATGAGCAGTTCTTC. Translated: CASSATADTSYNEQFF.